This T cell receptor beta chain was found in a study of Tregs in tolerant kidney transplant recipients. Using immunoSEQ multiplex PCR, the repertoire was profiled, and TCRdb retains in-frame clones only, with some absent. Recorded for this sample: more than 45,000 clones. Germline values: CDR1 MNHNS, CDR2 SASEGT. With 4 bases removed from V and 1 base from J, the gap between germline ends came to 14 bases. The CDR3 has 16 amino acids. Overall study findings and caveats: Antigen-driven expansion was suggested because donor-specific Tregs expanded more than all Tregs in tolerant patients.

To note about this clone: What it binds is unknown. The CDR3 end lies 3 residues beyond the end of the read and is filled in from the germline J gene.

Thawed PBMCs were FACS-sorted into unstimulated CD4+CD25+CD127- regulatory T cells, CD4+CD25- non-regulatory cells, CD4 and CD8 cells. V is TRBV6-1 and J is TRBJ1-5, with D possibly being TRBD1 (5 bases). This clonotype originated in a human donor who received a combined kidney and bone marrow transplant. Sequenced here: CD4+ T cells from blood, sampled before the transplant. This chain's CDR3 is CASSVDPSGSNQPQHF. CDR3 DNA (partial): TGTGCCAGCAGTGTGGACCCTTCAGGGAGCAATCAGCCC.